This TCR beta chain was recovered during a study of CD8 T cells in Susac syndrome. A quantity of roughly 0.5 to 1 ug RNA underwent reverse transcription using random hexamers. Amplification of TCR beta CDR3 by immunoSEQ multiplex PCR spanned 54 Vbeta and 13 Jbeta. TCRdb redid the calling of the immunoSEQ multiplex PCR reads with MiXCR, one entry per CDR3 protein. This table holds more than 200,000 distinct CDR3 sequences, about 94% found once. V was trimmed by 0 bases and J by 2 bases, leaving 9 bases between them. Germline lookup yields CDR1 SGHAT and CDR2 FQNNGV. The CDR3 contains 15 residues. The chain links TRBV11-2 to TRBJ2-3; weak D call: TRBD2 (6 bases). This clonotype was sampled from a human donor with multiple sclerosis. Source material: CD8+ T cells from PBMCs. CDR3 DNA sequence: TGTGCCAGCAGCTTAGAGCCTAGCGACACAGATACGCAGTATTTT. Translation: CASSLEPSDTDTQYF.